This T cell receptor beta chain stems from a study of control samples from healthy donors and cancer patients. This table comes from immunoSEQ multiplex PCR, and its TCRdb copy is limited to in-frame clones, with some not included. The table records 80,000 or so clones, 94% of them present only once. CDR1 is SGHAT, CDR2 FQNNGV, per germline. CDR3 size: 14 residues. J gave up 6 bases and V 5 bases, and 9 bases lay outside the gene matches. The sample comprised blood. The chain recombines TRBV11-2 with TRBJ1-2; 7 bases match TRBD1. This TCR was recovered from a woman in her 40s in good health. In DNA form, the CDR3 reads TGTGCCAGCAGCCGCCAGGGGGGGGTTGATGGCTACACCTTC. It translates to CASSRQGGVDGYTF.